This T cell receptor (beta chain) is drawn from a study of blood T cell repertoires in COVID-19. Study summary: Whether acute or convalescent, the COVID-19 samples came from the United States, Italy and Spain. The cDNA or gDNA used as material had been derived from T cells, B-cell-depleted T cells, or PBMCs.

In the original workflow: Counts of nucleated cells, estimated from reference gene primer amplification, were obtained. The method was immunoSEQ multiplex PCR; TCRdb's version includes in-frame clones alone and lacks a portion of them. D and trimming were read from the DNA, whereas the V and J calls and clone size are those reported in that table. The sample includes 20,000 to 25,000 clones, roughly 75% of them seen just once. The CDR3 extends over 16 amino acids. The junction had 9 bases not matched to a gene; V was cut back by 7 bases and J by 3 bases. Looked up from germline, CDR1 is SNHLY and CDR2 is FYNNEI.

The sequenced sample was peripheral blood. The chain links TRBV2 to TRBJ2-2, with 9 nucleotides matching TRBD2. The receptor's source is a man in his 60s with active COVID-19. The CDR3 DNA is TGTGCCAGCATCGCGAATAGCGGGAGCTACACCGGGGAGCTGTTTTTT. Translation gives CASIANSGSYTGELFF.